This record covers a single T cell receptor beta chain. At one end, the junction sequence differs from germline, possibly due to a read error. The sample originates from a study of shared clonotypes between healthy human individuals. Across the whole study: Donor ages ranged 18 to 49 years: a couple of women, a few men. Three plates each covered CD4 naive and memory; CD8 naive two, CD8 memory one.

Participating donors were healthy, HIV-negative adults free of recent acute infections or vaccinations. Per germline, CDR1 LNHDA and CDR2 SQIVND (reference sequence). The CDR3 spans 15 residues. Here immunoSEQ multiplex PCR was the method, and the copy in TCRdb shows in-frame clones only, minus some. The repertoire holds about 2.3 million clones, with approximately 90% as singletons. Sequencing used naive CD4+ T cells from PBMCs. Described subset: CD45RA+ positively selected. This sequence originates from a man aged 18-30 years in good health. Some clones in this sample may be carry-over from other donors' samples. The J gene is TRBJ2-3, the V gene TRBV19; D gene uncertain. The CDR3 region is CASSLDGTGTDTQYF. CDR3 DNA sequence: TGTGCCAGTAGTCTAGACGGAACAGGCACAGATACGCAGTATTTT.